The clone carrying this T cell receptor (beta chain) has a count of ten or more. TCRdb processed the 5' RACE reads anew with MiXCR; each CDR3 protein has one entry. The profile covers about 120,000 distinct CDR3 sequences, with roughly 3.4% appearing a single time and roughly 1.3% taken by the ten largest. Per the germline V gene, CDR1 is LNHNV and CDR2 is YYDKDF (reference sequence). The CDR3 sequence is 14 residues long. Trimming removed 0 bases at V and 3 bases at J, with 6 bases between. This sample was taken from a study of neurological immune-mediated disorders. The sequence was obtained from a woman aged 30 to 39 with multiple sclerosis. The source material was PBMCs. V and J are TRBV15 and TRBJ2-1; D not certain. This chain's CDR3 is CATSRDLSYNEQFF. Here the CDR3 DNA reads TGTGCCACCAGCAGAGATCTCAGCTACAATGAGCAGTTCTTC.